These 4 T cell receptor beta chains were sequenced from one sample in a study of long-term antiretroviral therapy in people with HIV. They ran version v3.0 of the immunoSEQ assay at survey level. This table comes from immunoSEQ multiplex PCR, and its TCRdb copy is limited to in-frame clones, with some not included. Of around 25,000 clones in the sample, around nine tenths were seen once. This specimen consisted of unsorted PBMCs, obtained about 4.5 years after starting antiretroviral therapy. The receptors derive from a man younger than 45 with HIV.

V usage is TRBV6-5 and J usage is TRBJ2-5; D possibly corresponds to TRBD1 (6 bases). The V end was cut by 6 bases, the J end by 7 bases, with 18 bases between. CDR3 length: 14 amino acids. Germline assignment: CDR1 MNHEY and CDR2 SVGAGI. DNA for the CDR3: TGTGCCAGCAGCGTATCAGGGGATTCGCGGACCCAGTACTTC. This sequence encodes CASSVSGDSRTQYF.

The genes are TRBV4-1 and TRBJ2-5; D is perhaps TRBD2 (5 bases). The V gene's germline CDR1 is MGHRA and CDR2 YSYEKL. Trimming left V 0 bases short and J 4 bases short, with 9 bases between. This CDR3 has 14 residues. CDR3 residues: CASSQDPRVETQYF. For the CDR3, the DNA is TGCGCCAGCAGCCAAGATCCGCGGGTAGAGACCCAGTACTTC.

The chain has TRBV25-1 and TRBJ1-1; 10 bases fit TRBD1. Germline V CDR1 and CDR2: MGHDK, SYGVNS. V lost 4 bases, J lost 0 bases, and 2 bases stayed unmatched. This CDR3 spans 15 amino acids. The CDR3 nucleotides are TGTGCCAGCAGTGGACAGGGGGCCTTGAACACTGAAGCTTTCTTT. Its translation: CASSGQGALNTEAFF.

This clone showed up just a few times. The chain employs TRBV7-9 and TRBJ1-3; D gene unclear. Germline CDR1 is SEHNR and CDR2 is FQNEAQ (reference sequence). V was pared by 8 bases and J by 4 bases, with 9 bases between. The CDR3 runs to 12 residues. The CDR3 DNA reads as TGTGCCAGCCGAGACATGGGAAACACCATATATTTT. Encoded protein: CASRDMGNTIYF. Supplemented by reference TRBV7-9 and TRBJ1-3, the full variable domain reads DTGVSQNPRHKITKRGQNVTFRCDPISEHNRLYWYRQTLGQGPEFLTYFQNEAQLEKSRLLSDRFSAERPKGSFSTLEIQRTEQGDSAMYLCASRDMGNTIYFGEGSWLTVV.